A single sample is the source of the 6 T cell receptor beta chains below, sequenced in a study of CD8+CD57+ T cells in acquired aplastic anemia. The template for TCR beta VDJ and CDR3 sequence profiling was genomic DNA. TCRdb analysed the reads with MiXCR anew, one entry per CDR3 protein. The data hold about 160,000 distinct CDR3 sequences, with roughly 48% observed a single time. All sequencing subjects had displayed CD8+CD57+ cell expansion on flow cytometry. The sequencing input was sorted CD4+, CD8+, or CD8+CD57+ T cells (not recorded which) from PBMCs. These receptors came from a human donor with aplastic anemia.

The chain employs TRBV29-1 and TRBJ1-2; D is ambiguous. The CDR3 length is 11 residues. In germline, CDR1 is SQVTM, CDR2 ANQGSEA. CDR3 in DNA: TGCAGTGCGGGAAGTAACTATGGCTACACCTTC. Its protein product is CSAGSNYGYTF.

Many counts were recorded for this clonotype. This rearrangement joins TRBV25-1 to TRBJ2-7, with TRBD1 as a possible D gene (6 bases). The CDR3 spans 13 residues. Germline lookup yields CDR1 MGHDK and CDR2 SYGVNS. With 6 bases removed from V and 2 bases from J, the gap between germline ends came to 11 bases. The CDR3 coding sequence is TGTGCCAGCAGGCCCGGACAGACCTACGAGCAGTACTTC. Translated: CASRPGQTYEQYF.

This clonotype has at least ten counts. The CDR3 DNA sequence: TGTGCCACCCAACTCCGGTCAGACACTGAAGCTTTCTTT. It yields the protein CATQLRSDTEAFF. The chain carries TRBV24-1 and TRBJ1-1, with D unresolved. Germline CDR1 is KGHDR and CDR2 is SFDVKD. V was pared by 9 bases and J by 3 bases, with 13 bases between. CDR3 size: 13 residues.

The rearrangement joins TRBV29-1 to TRBJ2-3; D gene unclear. CDR1 and CDR2 (germline): SQVTM, ANQGSEA. CDR3 size: 14 residues. V was clipped by 2 bases and J by 0 bases, with 9 bases between them. The chain's CDR3 is CSVERSRSTDTQYF. CDR3 nucleotide sequence: TGCAGCGTTGAACGGTCCCGGAGCACAGATACGCAGTATTTT.

Of note for this clonotype: One end of the junction varies from germline; a read error may be responsible. The V and J genes are TRBV7-3 and TRBJ2-7, with D possibly matching TRBD1 (5 bases). CDR1 is SGHTA and CDR2 is FQGTGA in the germline V gene. The CDR3 spans 11 residues. CDR3 nucleotide sequence: TGTGCCAGCAGCCCAGGGAACGAGCAGAACTTC. Protein product: CASSPGNEQNF. Variable domain in full (rest from reference TRBV7-3 and TRBJ2-7): GAGVSQTPSNKVTEKGKYVELRCDPISGHTALYWYRQSLGQGPEFLIYFQGTGAADDSGLPNDRFFAVRPEGSVSTLKIQRTERGDSAVYLCASSPGNEQNFGPGTRLTVT.

This clonotype was seen at least ten times. The chain carries TRBV9 and TRBJ2-1; the D gene is possibly TRBD1 (5 bases). The V end lost 4 bases, the J end lost 5 bases, and 16 bases lay between the germline ends. The CDR3 is made up of 15 amino acids. Germline V gives CDR1 SGDLS, CDR2 YYNGEE. This CDR3 is CASSPVQGVHNEQFF. CDR3 DNA: TGTGCCAGCAGCCCAGTTCAGGGTGTCCACAATGAGCAGTTCTTC. Full variable domain (rest looked up from reference TRBV9 and TRBJ2-1): DSGVTQTPKHLITATGQRVTLRCSPRSGDLSVYWYQQSLDQGLQFLIQYYNGEERAKGNILERFSAQQFPDLHSELNLSSLELGDSALYFCASSPVQGVHNEQFFGPGTRLTVL.